The sequence of this T cell receptor (beta chain) was determined in a study of T cell responses to AZD1222 COVID-19 vaccine (dated by TCRdb to about 2021). About the full investigation: A total of about 250 trial participants underwent TCR sequencing, of whom 200 to 220 had received two doses of AZD1222 and around 26 had received two doses of the MenACWY control vaccine. Enrollment into the trials was organized by age into subgroups of 18-55, 56-69 and 70-plus years, and those subgroups contained roughly 140, 27 and 60 TCR-sequenced participants, respectively.

What the study reported, not specific to this receptor: After two AZD1222 doses, spike-specific TCR breadth and depth were significantly higher than at day 0 and than in MenACWY recipients. Conclusions about previously exposed vaccinees were limited because only six AZD1222 recipients were SARS-CoV-2 seropositive at baseline. Epitopes outside the regions mutated in the B.1.351 and B.1.1.7 variants were reportedly recognized by nearly half of the unique spike-specific TCRs. In the small 56-69-year group, the increase in depth fell short of significance, most likely because of low power. No day 14 peak-response samples were available, so repertoires were characterized only after the peak T cell response. Most participants were white British and females outnumbered males, and the authors suggested that clonal diversity may have been underestimated. The whole spike protein was spanned by vaccine-associated CD4 TCRs, and dominant responses were seen in regions 160-218 and 743-854.

The CDR3 regions of human TCRbeta chains were analyzed by immunosequencing. On the study's bioinformatics: TCRs in the repertoires were matched against a reference library of SARS-CoV-2-specific TCRs that had been generated with the MIRA antigen-specificity platform. Breadth was defined as the fraction of unique TCRs that were SARS-CoV-2-associated. Depth was defined as the fraction of total T cells that were SARS-CoV-2-associated. Using the MIRA data, every spike-specific TCR was mapped to the spike region that the TCR reacted to and assigned to either a CD4 or a CD8 class. Log10-transformed breadth and depth values were compared by one-way ANOVA with Sidak's multiple comparisons tests. Held by TCRdb, this immuneACCESS table contains in-frame sequences only and omits some clones. Under half of the omission traces to an unresolved V gene where checked; the cause of the rest is unknown. For V, J and clone size, that table is used; D and trimming come from the DNA. This sample is represented by over 200,000 clones; around 94% of them were singletons. The ten biggest clones cover around 1.7% of the sample.

The CDR3 spans 14 residues, from the cysteine through the phenylalanine. Solely the CDR3 DNA is kept, with 42 bases framed from the first base. The germline V gene (reference sequence) provides CDR1 LGHDT and CDR2 YNNKEL. Clipping removes 1 base from V and 8 bases from J, with 6 as the unmatched junction base count. This clone showed up just a few times. This clone's antigen is unknown. Nothing much larger sits one base from this clone, and base qualities are not available. Taken with the paper, the label for time point translates to: about 28 days (+/-7) after the second vaccine dose. This specimen's treatment or condition label, interpreted: meningococcal conjugate vaccine given as trial control. Vaccinee samples came from UK trials COV001 and COV002, including a single-blind randomized controlled phase 2/3 trial of AZD1222 (ChAdOx1 nCoV-19) in healthy adults. For TCRbeta chain sequencing, PBMC samples were collected from trial participants at day 0 and at day 28 after the second dose.

This clonotype originated in an adult who received the MenACWY meningococcal vaccine as a control. The sample in question was peripheral blood, obtained 28 days after the second dose of the MenACWY control vaccine. The V and J genes are TRBV3-1 (or the pseudogene TRBV3-2) and TRBJ2-7; 9 junctional bases match TRBD2. The DNA sequence is TGTGCCAGCAGCCAAGGACTAGCGGACCCTAAGCAGTACTTC. Its product reads: CASSQGLADPKQYF.